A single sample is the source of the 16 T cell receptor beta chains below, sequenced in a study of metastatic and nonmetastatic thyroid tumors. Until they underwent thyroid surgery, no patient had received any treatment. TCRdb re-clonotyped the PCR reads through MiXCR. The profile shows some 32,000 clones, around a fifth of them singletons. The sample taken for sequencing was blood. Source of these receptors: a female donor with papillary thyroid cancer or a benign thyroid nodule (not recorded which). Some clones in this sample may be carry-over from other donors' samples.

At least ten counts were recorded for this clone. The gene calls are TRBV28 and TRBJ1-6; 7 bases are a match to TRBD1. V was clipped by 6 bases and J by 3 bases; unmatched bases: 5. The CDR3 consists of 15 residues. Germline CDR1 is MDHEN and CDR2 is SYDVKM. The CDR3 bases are TGTGCCAGCAGGGGACAGTCAAGCTATAATTCACCCCTCCACTTT. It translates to CASRGQSSYNSPLHF. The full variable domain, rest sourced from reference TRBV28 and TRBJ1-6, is DVKVTQSSRYLVKRTGEKVFLECVQDMDHENMFWYRQDPGLGLRLIYFSYDVKMKEKGDIPEGYSVSREKKERFSLILESASTNQTSMYLCASRGQSSYNSPLHFGNGTRLTVT.

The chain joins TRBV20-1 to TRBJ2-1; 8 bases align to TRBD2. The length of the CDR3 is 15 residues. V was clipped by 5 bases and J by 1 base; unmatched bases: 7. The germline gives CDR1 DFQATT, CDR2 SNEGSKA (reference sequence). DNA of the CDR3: TGCAGTGCTCGTGGACTAGCCGGTTCCTACAATGAGCAGTTCTTC. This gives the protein CSARGLAGSYNEQFF.

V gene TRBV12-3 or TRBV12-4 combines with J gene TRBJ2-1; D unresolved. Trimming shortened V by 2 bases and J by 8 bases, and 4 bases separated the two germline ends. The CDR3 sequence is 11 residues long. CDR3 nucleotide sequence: TGTGCCAGCAGTTTAAACGATGAGCAGTTCTTC. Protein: CASSLNDEQFF.

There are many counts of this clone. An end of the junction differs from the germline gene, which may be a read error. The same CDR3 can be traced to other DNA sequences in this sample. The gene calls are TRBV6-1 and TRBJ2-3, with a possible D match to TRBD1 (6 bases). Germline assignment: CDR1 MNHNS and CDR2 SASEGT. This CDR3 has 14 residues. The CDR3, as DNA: TGCGCCAGCAGTCCCGGACAGTCCACAGATACGCAGTATTTT. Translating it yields CASSPGQSTDTQYF.

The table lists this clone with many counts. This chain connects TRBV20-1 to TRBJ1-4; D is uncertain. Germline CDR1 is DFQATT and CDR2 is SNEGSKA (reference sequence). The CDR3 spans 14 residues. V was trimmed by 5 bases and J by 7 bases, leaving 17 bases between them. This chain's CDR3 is CSAAPDGVGEKLFF. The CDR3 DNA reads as TGCAGTGCTGCTCCGGACGGGGTGGGTGAAAAACTGTTTTTT.

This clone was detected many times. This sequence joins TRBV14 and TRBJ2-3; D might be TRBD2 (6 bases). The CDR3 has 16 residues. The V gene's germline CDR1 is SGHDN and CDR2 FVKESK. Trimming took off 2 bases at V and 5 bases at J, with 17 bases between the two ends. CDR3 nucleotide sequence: TGTGCCAGCAGCCAATACCTGGACTATAGATTAGATACGCAGTATTTT. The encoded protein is CASSQYLDYRLDTQYF.

This CDR3 reads CASRHSAYASYGYTF. CDR3 DNA: TGTGCCAGCAGACACAGTGCGTATGCCAGCTATGGCTACACCTTC. The chain has TRBV28 and TRBJ1-2; no reliable D call. This CDR3 has 15 residues. Germline V gene data show CDR1 as MDHEN and CDR2 as SYDVKM. V was pared by 6 bases and J by 4 bases, with 18 bases between.

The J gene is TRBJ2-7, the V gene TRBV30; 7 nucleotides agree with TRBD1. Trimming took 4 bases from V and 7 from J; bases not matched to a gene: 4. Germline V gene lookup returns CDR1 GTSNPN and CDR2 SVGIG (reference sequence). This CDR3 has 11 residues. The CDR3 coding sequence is TGTGCCTGGACAGGGGGATTGGAGCAGTACTTC. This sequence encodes CAWTGGLEQYF.

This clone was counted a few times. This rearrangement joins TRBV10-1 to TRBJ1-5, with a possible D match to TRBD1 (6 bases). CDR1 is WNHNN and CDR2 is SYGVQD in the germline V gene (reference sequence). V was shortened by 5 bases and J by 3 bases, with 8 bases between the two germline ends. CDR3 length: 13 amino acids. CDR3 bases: TGCGCCAGCAGTACAGGGCTCAATCAGCCCCAGCATTTT. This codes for CASSTGLNQPQHF.

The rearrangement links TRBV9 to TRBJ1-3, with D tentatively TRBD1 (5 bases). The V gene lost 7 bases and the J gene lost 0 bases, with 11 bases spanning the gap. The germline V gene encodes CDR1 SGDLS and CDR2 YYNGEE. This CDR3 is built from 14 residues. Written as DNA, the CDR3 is TGTGCCAGCTTTGGGGGGAGCTCTGGAAACACCATATATTTT. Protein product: CASFGGSSGNTIYF.

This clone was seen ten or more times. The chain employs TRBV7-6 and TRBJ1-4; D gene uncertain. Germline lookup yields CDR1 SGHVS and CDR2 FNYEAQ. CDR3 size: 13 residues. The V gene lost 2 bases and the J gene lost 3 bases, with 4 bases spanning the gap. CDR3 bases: TGTGCCAGCAGCTTAAACCCTAATGAAAAACTGTTTTTT. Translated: CASSLNPNEKLFF.

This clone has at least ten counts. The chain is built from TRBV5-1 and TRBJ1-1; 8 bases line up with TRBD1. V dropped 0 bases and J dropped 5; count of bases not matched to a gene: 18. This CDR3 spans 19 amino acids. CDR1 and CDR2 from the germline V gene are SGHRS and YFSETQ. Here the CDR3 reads CASSLELPPTQGGGTEAFF. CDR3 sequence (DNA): TGCGCCAGCAGCTTGGAACTTCCGCCAACACAGGGGGGAGGGACTGAAGCTTTCTTT.

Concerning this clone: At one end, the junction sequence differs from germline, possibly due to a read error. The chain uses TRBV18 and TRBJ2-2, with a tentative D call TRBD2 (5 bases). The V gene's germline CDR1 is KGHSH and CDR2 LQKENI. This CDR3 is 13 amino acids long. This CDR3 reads CASSVNDPGDLIF. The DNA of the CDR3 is TGTGCCAGCTCTGTTAACGATCCCGGGGATCTGATTTTT.

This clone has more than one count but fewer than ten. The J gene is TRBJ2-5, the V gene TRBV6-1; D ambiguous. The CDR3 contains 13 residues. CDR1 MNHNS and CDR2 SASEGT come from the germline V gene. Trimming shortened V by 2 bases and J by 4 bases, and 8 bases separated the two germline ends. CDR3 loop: CASSEQDRETQYF. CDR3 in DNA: TGTGCCAGCAGTGAACAGGACCGAGAGACCCAGTACTTC.

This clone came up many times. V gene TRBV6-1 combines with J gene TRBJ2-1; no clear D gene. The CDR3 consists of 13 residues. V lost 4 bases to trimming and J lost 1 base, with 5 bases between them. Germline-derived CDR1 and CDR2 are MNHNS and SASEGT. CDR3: CASSAVSYNEQFF. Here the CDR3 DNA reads TGTGCCAGCAGTGCAGTTTCCTACAATGAGCAGTTCTTC.

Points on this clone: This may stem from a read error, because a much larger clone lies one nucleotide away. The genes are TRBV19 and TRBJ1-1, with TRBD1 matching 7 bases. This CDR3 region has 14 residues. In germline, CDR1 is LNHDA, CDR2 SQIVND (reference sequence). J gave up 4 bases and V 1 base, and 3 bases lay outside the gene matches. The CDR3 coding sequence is TGTGCCAGTAGTATAGGGCAGGGGGGCACTGAAGCTTTCTTT. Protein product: CASSIGQGGTEAFF.